Below, 3 T cell receptor beta chains from the same sample are listed, as sequenced in a study of OX40 agonist ivuxolimab in advanced cancers. The assay was immunoSEQ multiplex PCR, and TCRdb's table has in-frame clones only and misses some. This table holds about 64,000 clones, around 84% found once. The source was CD4+ or CD8+ T cells sorted from blood, collected in a trial of the OX40 agonist ivuxolimab. These TCRs come from an adult with an advanced solid tumor such as melanoma, head and neck, liver or kidney cancer.

This rearrangement joins TRBV10-3 to TRBJ2-1, with 8 bases lining up with TRBD1. After removal of 3 bases from V and 8 bases from J, the junction contained 6 bases not matched to a gene. The CDR3 totals 14 residues. CDR1 is ENHRY, CDR2 SYGVKD, per germline. In nucleotides, the CDR3 is TGTGCCATCAGTGAACGCAGGGGGCTCGATGAGCAGTTCTTC. Protein: CAISERRGLDEQFF.

The chain uses TRBV13 and TRBJ2-5; a weak D match, TRBD2 (6 bases). The CDR3 has 12 amino acids. CDR1 and CDR2 from the germline V gene are PRHDT and FYEKMQ (reference sequence). Deletions cut 4 bases from V and 5 bases from J, with 8 bases between. CDR3 amino acids: CASSSRGETQYF. The CDR3 nucleotides are TGTGCCAGCAGCTCCCGGGGGGAGACCCAGTACTTC.

The V call is TRBV5-4, the J call TRBJ2-3, with TRBD1 matching 7 bases. V dropped 2 bases and J dropped 2; count of bases not matched to a gene: 14. The CDR3 sequence is 18 residues long. Germline V gives CDR1 SGHNT, CDR2 YYREEE (reference sequence). CDR3 residues: CASSLPRGGGTFTDTQYF. CDR3 nucleotides: TGTGCCAGCAGCTTACCCCGAGGGGGCGGAACCTTCACAGATACGCAGTATTTT.